The clone carrying this TCR beta chain was counted a single time. The treatment was: over 15 received Ad26.COV2.S at low or high dose, single or two shots; about 5 received placebo; per-sample allocation not given. The samples were gathered on day 63 after the first injection of vaccine or placebo. The entry originates in a study of Ad26.COV2.S vaccination and SARS-CoV-2 variants. There are 15 residues in the CDR3. Trimming shortened V by 1 base and J by 6 bases, and 13 bases separated the two germline ends. Germline V gives CDR1 LGHNA, CDR2 YSLEER. The data were produced by immunoSEQ multiplex PCR, yet TCRdb's version contains in-frame clones alone and is incomplete. The data show around 450,000 clones, 90% seen once.

The sequence came from a person aged 18-60 years who received the Ad26.COV2.S COVID-19 vaccine or a placebo. The V and J genes are TRBV4-3 and TRBJ2-1; maybe TRBD1 (5 bases). Sequencing used peripheral blood, obtained in a trial of Ad26.COV2.S vaccine versus placebo. The CDR3 region has the DNA TGCGCCAGCAGCCAAGTAATGGGGCATCGCAATGAGCAGTTCTTC. It yields the protein CASSQVMGHRNEQFF.